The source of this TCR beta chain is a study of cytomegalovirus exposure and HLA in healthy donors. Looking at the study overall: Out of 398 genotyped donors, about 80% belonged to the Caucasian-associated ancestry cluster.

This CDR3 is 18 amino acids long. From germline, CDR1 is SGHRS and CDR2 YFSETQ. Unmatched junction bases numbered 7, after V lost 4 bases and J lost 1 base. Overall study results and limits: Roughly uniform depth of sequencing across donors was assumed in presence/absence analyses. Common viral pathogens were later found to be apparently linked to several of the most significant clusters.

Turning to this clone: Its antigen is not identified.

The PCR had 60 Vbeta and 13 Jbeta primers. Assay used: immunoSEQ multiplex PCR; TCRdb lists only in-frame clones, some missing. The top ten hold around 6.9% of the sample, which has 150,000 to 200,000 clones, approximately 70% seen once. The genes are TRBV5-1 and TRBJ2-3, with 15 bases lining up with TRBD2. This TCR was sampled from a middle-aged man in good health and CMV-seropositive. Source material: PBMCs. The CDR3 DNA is TGCGCCAGCAGCCAAGGACTAGCGGGGGGGTTTGGCACAGATACGCAGTATTTT. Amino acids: CASSQGLAGGFGTDTQYF.